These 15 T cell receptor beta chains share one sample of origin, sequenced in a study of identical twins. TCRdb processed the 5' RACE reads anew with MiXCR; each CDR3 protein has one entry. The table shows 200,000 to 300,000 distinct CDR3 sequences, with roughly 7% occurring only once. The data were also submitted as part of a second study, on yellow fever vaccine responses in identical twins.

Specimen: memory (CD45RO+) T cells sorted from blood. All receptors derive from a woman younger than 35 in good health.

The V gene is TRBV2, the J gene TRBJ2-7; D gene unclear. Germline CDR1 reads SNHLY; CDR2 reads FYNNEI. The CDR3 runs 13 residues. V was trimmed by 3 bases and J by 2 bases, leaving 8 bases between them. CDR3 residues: CASSEEQTYEQYF. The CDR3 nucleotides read TGTGCCAGCAGTGAGGAACAGACCTACGAGCAGTACTTC.

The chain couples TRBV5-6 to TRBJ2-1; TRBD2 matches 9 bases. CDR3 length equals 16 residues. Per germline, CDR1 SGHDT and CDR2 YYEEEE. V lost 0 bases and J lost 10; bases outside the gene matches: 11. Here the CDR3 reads CASSLALAGITGEQFF. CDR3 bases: TGTGCCAGCAGCTTGGCCCTAGCGGGGATTACAGGGGAGCAGTTCTTC.

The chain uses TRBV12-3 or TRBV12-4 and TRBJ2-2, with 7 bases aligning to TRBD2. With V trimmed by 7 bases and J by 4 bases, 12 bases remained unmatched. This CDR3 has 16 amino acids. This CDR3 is CASTSRGRAGTGELFF. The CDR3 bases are TGTGCCAGCACCTCTCGGGGGAGGGCGGGCACCGGGGAGCTGTTTTTT.

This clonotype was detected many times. The CDR3 protein is CASSFGVVKETQYF. The CDR3 bases are TGTGCCAGCAGTTTCGGGGTCGTTAAAGAGACCCAGTACTTC. The chain is built from TRBV12-3 or TRBV12-4 and TRBJ2-5, with D possibly matching TRBD2 (5 bases). The V end lost 3 bases, the J end lost 3 bases, and 11 bases lay between the germline ends. This CDR3 is 14 amino acids long.

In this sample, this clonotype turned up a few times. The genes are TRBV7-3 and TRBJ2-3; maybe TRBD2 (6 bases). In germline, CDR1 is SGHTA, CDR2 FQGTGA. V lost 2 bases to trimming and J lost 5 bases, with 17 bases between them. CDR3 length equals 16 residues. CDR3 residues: CASSLSAGLGGDTQYF. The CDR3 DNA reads TGTGCCAGCAGCTTATCGGCGGGATTGGGAGGAGATACGCAGTATTTT.

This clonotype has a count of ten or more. CDR3 coding DNA: TGCGCCAGCAGCTCCGGACTGAACTACGAGCAGTACTTC. Its translation is CASSSGLNYEQYF. The chain has TRBV5-1 and TRBJ2-7; tentative D call: TRBD2 (5 bases). The V end lost 3 bases, the J end lost 3 bases, and 10 bases lay between the germline ends. This CDR3 has 13 amino acids. Germline V gives CDR1 SGHRS, CDR2 YFSETQ.

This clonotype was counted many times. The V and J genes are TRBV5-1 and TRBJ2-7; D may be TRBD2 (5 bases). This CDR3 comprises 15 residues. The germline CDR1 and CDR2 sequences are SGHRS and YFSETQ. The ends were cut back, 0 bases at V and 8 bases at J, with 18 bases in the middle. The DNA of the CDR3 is TGCGCCAGCAGCTTGGCCAATGACGGGGTCTCCCAGCAGTACTTC. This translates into CASSLANDGVSQQYF.

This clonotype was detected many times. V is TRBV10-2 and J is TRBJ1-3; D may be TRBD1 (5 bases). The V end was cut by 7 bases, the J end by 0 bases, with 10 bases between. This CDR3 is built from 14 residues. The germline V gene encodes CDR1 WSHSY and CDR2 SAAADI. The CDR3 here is CASMPRGSGNTIYF. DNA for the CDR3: TGCGCCAGCATGCCGAGGGGCTCTGGAAACACCATATATTTT.

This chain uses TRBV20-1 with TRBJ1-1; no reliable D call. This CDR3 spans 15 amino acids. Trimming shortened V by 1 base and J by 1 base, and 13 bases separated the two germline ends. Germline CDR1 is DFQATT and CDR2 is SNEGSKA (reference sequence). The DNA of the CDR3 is TGCAGTGCTAGAGGTCGTGAGAAGAAGAACACTGAAGCTTTCTTT. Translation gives CSARGREKKNTEAFF.

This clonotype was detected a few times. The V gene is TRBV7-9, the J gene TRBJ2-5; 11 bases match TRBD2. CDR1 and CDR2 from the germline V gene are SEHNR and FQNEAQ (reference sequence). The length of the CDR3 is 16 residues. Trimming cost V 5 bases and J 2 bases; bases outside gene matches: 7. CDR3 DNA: TGTGCCAGCAGCAAGACTAGCGGGACTCGTCAAGAGACCCAGTACTTC. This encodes CASSKTSGTRQETQYF.

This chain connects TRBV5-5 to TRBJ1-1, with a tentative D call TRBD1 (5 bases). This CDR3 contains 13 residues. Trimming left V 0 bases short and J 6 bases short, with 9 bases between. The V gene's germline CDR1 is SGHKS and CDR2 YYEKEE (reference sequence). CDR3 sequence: CASSLGPGPEAFF. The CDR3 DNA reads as TGTGCCAGCAGCTTGGGGCCAGGGCCTGAAGCTTTCTTT. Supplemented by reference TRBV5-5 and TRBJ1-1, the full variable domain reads DAGVTQSPTHLIKTRGQQVTLRCSPISGHKSVSWYQQVLGQGPQFIFQYYEKEERGRGNFPDRFSARQFPNYSSELNVNALLLGDSALYLCASSLGPGPEAFFGQGTRLTVV.

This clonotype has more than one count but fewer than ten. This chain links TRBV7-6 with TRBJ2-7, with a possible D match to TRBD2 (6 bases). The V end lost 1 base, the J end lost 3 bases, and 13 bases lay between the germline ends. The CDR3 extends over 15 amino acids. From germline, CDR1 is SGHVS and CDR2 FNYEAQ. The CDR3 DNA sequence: TGTGCCAGCAGCTTAGGCCCTAGCGCAAACTACGAGCAGTACTTC. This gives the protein CASSLGPSANYEQYF.

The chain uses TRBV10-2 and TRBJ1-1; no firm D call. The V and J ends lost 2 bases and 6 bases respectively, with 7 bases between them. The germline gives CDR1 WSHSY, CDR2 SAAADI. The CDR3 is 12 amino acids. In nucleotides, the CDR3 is TGCGCCAGCAGTGAGATGTTGGCTGAAGCTTTCTTT. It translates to CASSEMLAEAFF.

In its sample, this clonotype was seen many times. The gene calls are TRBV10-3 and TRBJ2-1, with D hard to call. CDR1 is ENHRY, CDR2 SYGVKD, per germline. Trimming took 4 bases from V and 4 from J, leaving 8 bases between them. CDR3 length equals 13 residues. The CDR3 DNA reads TGTGCCATCAGTGGGAGAGATTACAATGAGCAGTTCTTC. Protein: CAISGRDYNEQFF.

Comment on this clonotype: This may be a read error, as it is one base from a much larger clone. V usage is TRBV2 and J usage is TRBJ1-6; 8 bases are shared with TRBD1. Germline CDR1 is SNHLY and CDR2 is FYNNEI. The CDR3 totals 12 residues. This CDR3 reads CASRTGNSPFHF. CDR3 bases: TGTGCCAGTAGGACAGGGAATTCACCCTTCCACTTT.